These 28 T cell receptor beta chains were all obtained from the same sample, sequenced in a study of cytotoxic CD8 clonotypes in ibrutinib-treated CLL (dated by TCRdb to about 2021). The time point label of this sample denotes: approximately 25 months on ibrutinib. Library preparation used the immunoSEQ multiplex PCR assay. TCRdb provides this immuneACCESS table in a form limited to in-frame rearrangements. Some clones are lacking; in checked studies, under half of them reflect an unresolved V gene, and why the rest are absent is not known. This sample gives 150,000 or so clones in total; 80% to 90% of them show up just once. The top ten clones comprise about 2.1% of the sample. This specimen was PBMCs, taken after 24 months of ibrutinib treatment. These receptors were obtained from a human donor with chronic lymphocytic leukemia.

CDR3 bases: TGTGCCAGCAGATTGGGACAGGGGGCTGTTGGAGAGACCCAGTACTTC. Residues: CASRLGQGAVGETQYF. V and J are TRBV28 and TRBJ2-5; TRBD1 matches at 12 bases. V dropped 6 bases and J dropped 4; count of bases not matched to a gene: 9. There are 16 residues in the CDR3. From germline, CDR1 is MDHEN and CDR2 SYDVKM.

The genes are TRBV28 and TRBJ1-1; D gene uncertain. V lost 10 bases, J lost 1 base, and 10 bases lay in between. Germline lookup yields CDR1 MDHEN and CDR2 SYDVKM. This CDR3 region has 12 residues. CDR3 sequence (DNA): TGTGCCACCGGTGAGACGAACACTGAAGCTTTCTTT. This gives the protein CATGETNTEAFF. The whole variable domain, filled in from reference TRBV28 and TRBJ1-1, reads DVKVTQSSRYLVKRTGEKVFLECVQDMDHENMFWYRQDPGLGLRLIYFSYDVKMKEKGDIPEGYSVSREKKERFSLILESASTNQTSMYLCATGETNTEAFFGQGTRLTVV.

This chain connects TRBV13 to TRBJ1-4; 7 nucleotides agree with TRBD1. The CDR3 loop spans 14 amino acids. Germline V lookup: CDR1 PRHDT, CDR2 FYEKMQ (reference sequence). V gave up 5 bases and J gave up 7 bases; unmatched junction bases: 7. In nucleotides, the CDR3 is TGTGCCAGCAGCCAAGGGGGCAGGGCTGAAAAACTGTTTTTT. Translation gives CASSQGGRAEKLFF.

The J gene is TRBJ2-7, the V gene TRBV28, with 13 bases fitting TRBD2. The CDR3 totals 15 residues. Germline V gene data show CDR1 as MDHEN and CDR2 as SYDVKM. The J segment lost 3 bases and the V segment lost 6 bases, leaving 5 bases of the junction unmatched. This CDR3 is CASRPGTSGNYEQYF. The CDR3 bases are TGTGCCAGCAGGCCCGGGACTAGCGGGAACTACGAGCAGTACTTC.

The chain carries TRBV19 and TRBJ2-6; D unresolved. This CDR3 is 20 amino acids long. Between the trimmed V and J ends, which lost 3 bases and 0 bases, there was a span of 21 bases. Germline lookup yields CDR1 LNHDA and CDR2 SQIVND (reference sequence). The CDR3 region is CASSIQLWQEKSSGANVLTF. In DNA form, the CDR3 reads TGTGCCAGTAGTATTCAATTGTGGCAGGAGAAAAGCTCTGGGGCCAACGTCCTGACTTTC. Supplemented by reference TRBV19 and TRBJ2-6, the full variable domain reads DGGITQSPKYLFRKEGQNVTLSCEQNLNHDAMYWYRQDPGQGLRLIYYSQIVNDFQKGDIAEGYSVSREKKESFPLTVTSAQKNPTAFYLCASSIQLWQEKSSGANVLTFGAGSRLTVL.

CDR3 nucleotides: TGTGCCAGCAGCTTAGGAGGGGCAGGGATGGATAACTATGGCTACACCTTC. It translates to CASSLGGAGMDNYGYTF. The genes are TRBV7-2 and TRBJ1-2, with D perhaps TRBD1 (5 bases). CDR1 is SGHTA, CDR2 FQGNSA, per germline. This CDR3 region has 17 residues. V lost 1 base and J lost 1, with 16 bases in between.

The chain links TRBV5-1 to TRBJ2-1; 9 bases fit TRBD2. Germline-derived CDR1 and CDR2 are SGHRS and YFSETQ. The CDR3 length is 15 residues. Losses at the gene ends were 2 bases for V and 8 bases for J; bases not matched to a gene: 8. The chain's CDR3 is CASSLPLAGSYEQFF. The CDR3 DNA sequence: TGCGCCAGCAGCTTACCCCTAGCGGGATCATATGAGCAGTTCTTC.

The chain uses TRBV28 and TRBJ2-5; 13 bases agree with TRBD2. The CDR3 runs 16 residues. The V gene's germline CDR1 is MDHEN and CDR2 SYDVKM. After removal of 3 bases from V and 5 bases from J, the junction contained 6 bases not matched to a gene. The CDR3 coding sequence is TGTGCCAGCAGTTTGCGACTAGCGGGAGGCCTGGAGACCCAGTACTTC. Its translation is CASSLRLAGGLETQYF.

The J gene is TRBJ1-2, the V gene TRBV6-5, with D perhaps TRBD1 (6 bases). This CDR3 contains 14 residues. V was clipped by 5 bases and J by 8 bases, with 18 bases between them. Germline V gene lookup returns CDR1 MNHEY and CDR2 SVGAGI. As DNA, the CDR3 is TGTGCCAGCAGTCCCCTTCCAGCAGGGGCGGGCTACACCTTC. Its translation: CASSPLPAGAGYTF.

The sample holds a few counts of this clone. V gene TRBV19 combines with J gene TRBJ1-5, with D possibly TRBD1 on 5 matching bases. Germline V CDR1 and CDR2: LNHDA, SQIVND (reference sequence). CDR3 length equals 14 residues. Trimming left V 4 bases short and J 7 bases short, with 14 bases between. The CDR3 DNA reads as TGTGCCAGTAGTACATCAGGGTTCGCCCAGCCCCAGCATTTT. Its protein is CASSTSGFAQPQHF.

The chain joins TRBV29-1 to TRBJ2-1, with 12 bases lining up with TRBD2. With 3 bases clipped from V and 6 bases from J, the junction kept 9 bases outside the gene matches. Germline-derived CDR1 and CDR2 are SQVTM and ANQGSEA. The CDR3 runs to 16 residues. This chain's CDR3 is CSVETSGSLLGNEQFF. As DNA, the CDR3 is TGCAGCGTTGAGACTAGCGGGAGTCTATTAGGCAATGAGCAGTTCTTC.

The CDR3 region is CASTWTPQGTEAFF. As DNA, the CDR3 is TGTGCCAGCACCTGGACCCCGCAGGGCACTGAAGCTTTCTTT. This rearrangement joins TRBV7-9 to TRBJ1-1, with D possibly matching TRBD1 (5 bases). Germline CDR1 reads SEHNR; CDR2 reads FQNEAQ (reference sequence). The V end lost 7 bases, the J end lost 4 bases, and 16 bases lay between the germline ends. CDR3 size: 14 residues.

The V call is TRBV19, the J call TRBJ2-7; D gene unclear. V was pared by 6 bases and J by 0 bases, with 21 bases between. Germline V gene data show CDR1 as LNHDA and CDR2 as SQIVND (reference sequence). The CDR3 loop spans 17 amino acids. The CDR3 sequence: CASSSGSLGPYSYEQYF. The CDR3 nucleotides read TGTGCCAGTAGCTCCGGGTCGTTAGGACCGTACTCCTACGAGCAGTACTTC.

V is TRBV2 and J is TRBJ2-7; 14 nucleotides align to TRBD2. The CDR3 is 15 amino acids. After removal of 6 bases from V and 7 bases from J, the junction contained 8 bases not matched to a gene. Germline V gives CDR1 SNHLY, CDR2 FYNNEI. CDR3 loop: CASRSGLAGVEEQYF. In nucleotides, the CDR3 is TGTGCCAGCAGATCGGGACTAGCGGGAGTAGAAGAGCAGTACTTC.

This clone has a single count. The V gene is TRBV29-1, the J gene TRBJ2-4; D is uncertain. V dropped 6 bases and J dropped 5 bases, with 5 bases sitting between them. Germline CDR1 and CDR2: SQVTM and ANQGSEA. The CDR3 totals 10 residues. CDR3 in DNA: TGCAGCGTACTTGAAAACATTCAGTACTTC. It translates to CSVLENIQYF.

This clone was recorded only once. J is TRBJ2-6 and V is TRBV9; 7 nucleotides match TRBD2. V shed 4 bases, J shed 2 bases, and the junction held 6 bases outside the gene matches. Germline lookup yields CDR1 SGDLS and CDR2 YYNGEE. The CDR3 length is 16 residues. For the CDR3, the DNA is TGTGCCAGCAGCTCAGAGGGGAGGGCTGGGGCCAACGTCCTGACTTTC. This sequence encodes CASSSEGRAGANVLTF. Together with reference TRBV9 and TRBJ2-6, the CDR3 gives the full variable domain: DSGVTQTPKHLITATGQRVTLRCSPRSGDLSVYWYQQSLDQGLQFLIQYYNGEERAKGNILERFSAQQFPDLHSELNLSSLELGDSALYFCASSSEGRAGANVLTFGAGSRLTVL.

V gene TRBV6-1 combines with J gene TRBJ2-2; weak D call: TRBD1 (5 bases). Trimming took 1 base from V and 3 from J, leaving 9 bases between them. CDR3 length equals 15 residues. From germline, CDR1 is MNHNS and CDR2 SASEGT. The CDR3 sequence is CASSEVQGDTGELFF. The CDR3 DNA follows: TGTGCCAGCAGTGAAGTGCAAGGGGACACCGGGGAGCTGTTTTTT.

The genes are TRBV27 and TRBJ2-7, with D hard to call. The length of the CDR3 is 14 residues. Germline values: CDR1 MNHEY, CDR2 SMNVEV (reference sequence). V gave up 5 bases and J gave up 2 bases, with 13 bases separating them. CDR3: CASSLHRGPYEQYF. The DNA for the CDR3 is TGTGCCAGCAGTCTCCACCGCGGCCCCTACGAGCAGTACTTC.

The chain uses TRBV6-4 and TRBJ2-3, with D perhaps TRBD1 (5 bases). V was cut by 6 bases and J by 4 bases, with 20 bases left in between. Germline V gene lookup returns CDR1 MRHNA and CDR2 SNTAGT. The CDR3 consists of 16 residues. The CDR3 region is CASSKGTGFIADTQYF. In nucleotides, the CDR3 is TGTGCCAGCAGCAAGGGCACAGGATTCATCGCAGATACGCAGTATTTT.

The V and J genes are TRBV19 and TRBJ1-1; D is perhaps TRBD1 (6 bases). Germline V gene data show CDR1 as LNHDA and CDR2 as SQIVND (reference sequence). The germline V and J ends were trimmed by 3 bases and 0 bases, with 14 bases remaining between them. CDR3 length: 16 amino acids. CDR3 amino acids: CASSMRGQRMNTEAFF. CDR3 nucleotide sequence: TGTGCCAGTAGTATGCGAGGACAGAGAATGAACACTGAAGCTTTCTTT.

The genes are TRBV28 and TRBJ2-4; a weak D match, TRBD2 (6 bases). V shed 3 bases and J shed 8 bases, with 14 bases lying between them. CDR1 is MDHEN and CDR2 is SYDVKM in the germline V gene. This CDR3 spans 14 amino acids. CDR3 in amino acids: CASSFDRDFDIQYF. The CDR3 bases are TGTGCCAGCAGTTTTGACCGGGACTTCGACATTCAGTACTTC.

This rearrangement joins TRBV7-2 to TRBJ2-2; TRBD2 matches 11 bases. V lost 4 bases to trimming and J lost 5 bases; unmatched junction nucleotides: 0. Germline V gene sequence: CDR1 SGHTA, CDR2 FQGNSA. This CDR3 spans 14 amino acids. The CDR3 reads CASSWTSGTGELFF. The CDR3 DNA sequence: TGTGCCAGCAGCTGGACTAGCGGGACCGGGGAGCTGTTTTTT.

V usage is TRBV7-8 and J usage is TRBJ1-4, with D unclear. From germline, CDR1 is SGHVS and CDR2 FQNEAQ. Deletions cut 3 bases from V and 0 bases from J, with 11 bases between. CDR3 size: 16 residues. The DNA for the CDR3 is TGTGCCAGCAGCTTTCGTAGGGTAACAACTAATGAAAAACTGTTTTTT. This encodes CASSFRRVTTNEKLFF.

The chain's CDR3 is CASHSYGNDNGYTF. In DNA, the CDR3 is TGTGCCAGCCACTCATACGGCAACGATAATGGCTACACCTTC. V gene TRBV28 combines with J gene TRBJ1-2; D is unclear. The germline V and J ends were trimmed by 8 bases and 6 bases, with 19 bases remaining between them. In germline, CDR1 is MDHEN, CDR2 SYDVKM. CDR3 length: 14 amino acids.

The rearrangement joins TRBV7-3 to TRBJ2-2; 8 bases agree with TRBD2. V trimming: 2 bases; J trimming: 2 bases; junction bases outside the gene matches: 10. The CDR3 spans 18 residues. From germline, CDR1 is SGHTA and CDR2 FQGTGA. The CDR3 protein is CASSLEGISGINTGELFF. The CDR3 DNA is TGTGCCAGCAGCTTAGAGGGCATTAGCGGGATAAACACCGGGGAGCTGTTTTTT.

This clone was seen only once. This chain uses TRBV5-4 with TRBJ2-1; D is unclear. The length of the CDR3 is 15 residues. V lost 4 bases and J lost 0, with 11 bases in between. Germline V gives CDR1 SGHNT, CDR2 YYREEE (reference sequence). CDR3 residues: CASSPGSLSYNEQFF. CDR3 DNA: TGTGCCAGCAGCCCCGGGTCTCTCTCCTACAATGAGCAGTTCTTC.

This clone was counted a single time. The chain carries TRBV5-1 and TRBJ2-3; D gene unclear. Trimming removed 4 bases from V and 6 bases from J, with 9 bases in between. The CDR3 is 12 residues long. CDR1 is SGHRS, CDR2 YFSETQ, per germline. CDR3 DNA sequence: TGCGCCAGCAGCCCCGACGGGGATACGCAGTATTTT. Its protein product is CASSPDGDTQYF.

The CDR3 coding sequence is TGTGCCAGCAGGCTAGGACAGGGGGCGAATCAGCCCCAGCATTTT. Translation gives CASRLGQGANQPQHF. The chain joins TRBV27 to TRBJ1-5; 11 bases are a match to TRBD1. Germline V gives CDR1 MNHEY, CDR2 SMNVEV (reference sequence). This CDR3 has 15 residues. J lost 4 bases, V lost 6 bases, and 5 bases had no gene match.